This T cell receptor (beta chain) comes out of a study of blood T cell repertoires in COVID-19. Looking at the study overall: The United States, Italy and Spain provided the acute and convalescent COVID-19 samples. T cells, B-cell-depleted T cells, or PBMCs provided the cDNA or gDNA that served as material.

Germline-derived CDR1 and CDR2 are LNHDA and SQIVND (reference sequence). V was cut by 9 bases and J by 5 bases, with 20 bases left in between. The CDR3 contains 15 residues. Original data processing: How many nucleated cells were present was estimated from reference gene primer amplification. Sequenced by immunoSEQ multiplex PCR; TCRdb stores in-frame clones only, minus some. Clonal size and the V and J genes are those of that table, whereas D and trimming came from the DNA. The table has under 150,000 clones, around 81% seen once. The sequence was collected from a woman aged 60-70 years with acute or convalescent COVID-19. The sequenced material came from peripheral blood. V gene TRBV19 combines with J gene TRBJ2-1, with D possibly matching TRBD2 (6 bases). The CDR3 loop is CASRPPGLVHNEQFF. The CDR3 DNA is TGTGCCAGCCGCCCCCCGGGACTGGTCCACAATGAGCAGTTCTTC.